This TCR beta chain derives from a study of T-cell memory formation after mild COVID-19. Looking at the study overall: Each donor largely had its own TCR clusters. Study-level findings and limits: That cross-reactive memory joined was suggested by some responding clones appearing in pre-infection memory.

This clonotype was detected only a few times. Its antigen is still unknown. After 5'RACE with constant-segment primers, TCR alpha and TCR beta cDNA libraries carrying sample barcodes and UMIs were obtained. Each CDR3 protein is one row after TCRdb ran MiXCR on the 5' RACE reads. The data show 410,000 or so distinct CDR3 sequences, with more than 20% seen just once and roughly 14% held by the top ten. Sequenced sample: PBMCs or a T cell subset sorted from them (not recorded which). This TCR was sampled from an adult woman who had mild COVID-19 (a few samples of this study predate the infection). Cell type and time point are not known.

The CDR3 spells CASSSLLGQTEAFF. The CDR3 bases are TGTGCCAGCAGCTCCCTCCTGGGGCAGACTGAAGCTTTCTTT. This sequence joins TRBV11-2 and TRBJ1-1, with D possibly matching TRBD1 (5 bases). Germline values: CDR1 SGHAT, CDR2 FQNNGV. With 4 bases removed from V and 5 bases from J, the gap between germline ends came to 14 bases. The CDR3 runs 14 residues.